This T cell receptor beta chain is from a study of CD8+CD57+ T cells in acquired aplastic anemia. Study summary: Sorted cells (CD4+ and CD8+) yielded DNA amounts that averaged about 3.1 ug. An average of about 11 million reads for CD4+ cells was obtained from healthy donors. Study-level points and caveats: Patients shared just under 30 CD8+ CDR3 sequences with controls. Significant differences in CD8+ Simpson's diversity were not observed between patients and controls.

Germline loops: CDR1 MNHEY, CDR2 SVGEGT. V was trimmed by 5 bases and J by 2 bases, leaving 14 bases between them. The CDR3 consists of 15 residues. TCR beta VDJ and CDR3 were profiled, and genomic DNA was the template. TCRdb used MiXCR to reprocess the reads, holding one entry per CDR3 protein. The data hold about 210,000 distinct CDR3 sequences, with 34% observed a single time. This clonotype was seen just once. As yet, its antigen is unknown. Sequences were obtained from sorted CD4+, CD8+, or CD8+CD57+ T cells (not recorded which) from PBMCs. The origin of this receptor is a human donor in good health, serving as a control. The V call is TRBV6-2 or TRBV6-3, the J call TRBJ2-3, with a tentative D call TRBD1 (6 bases). The DNA for the CDR3 is TGTGCCAGCAGTCCCCTAGGGACATACACAGATACGCAGTATTTT. It is translated as CASSPLGTYTDTQYF.